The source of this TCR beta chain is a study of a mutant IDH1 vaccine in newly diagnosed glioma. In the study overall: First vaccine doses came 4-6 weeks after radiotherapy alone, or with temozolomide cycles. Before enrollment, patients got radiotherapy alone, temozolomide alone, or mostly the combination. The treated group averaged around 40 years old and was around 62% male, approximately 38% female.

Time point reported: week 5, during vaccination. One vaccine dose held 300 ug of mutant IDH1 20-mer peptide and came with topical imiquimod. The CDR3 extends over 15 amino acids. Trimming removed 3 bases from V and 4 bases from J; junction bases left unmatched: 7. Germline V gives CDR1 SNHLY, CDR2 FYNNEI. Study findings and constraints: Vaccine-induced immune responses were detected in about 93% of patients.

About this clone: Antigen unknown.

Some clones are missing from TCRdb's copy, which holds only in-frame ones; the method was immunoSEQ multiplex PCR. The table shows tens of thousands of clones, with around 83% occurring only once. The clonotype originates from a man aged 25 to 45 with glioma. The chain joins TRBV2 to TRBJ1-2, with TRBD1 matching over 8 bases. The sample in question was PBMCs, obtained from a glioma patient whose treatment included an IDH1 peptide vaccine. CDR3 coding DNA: TGTGCCAGCAGTGAGGCGACAGGGGTGGGCTATGGCTACACCTTC. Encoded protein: CASSEATGVGYGYTF.